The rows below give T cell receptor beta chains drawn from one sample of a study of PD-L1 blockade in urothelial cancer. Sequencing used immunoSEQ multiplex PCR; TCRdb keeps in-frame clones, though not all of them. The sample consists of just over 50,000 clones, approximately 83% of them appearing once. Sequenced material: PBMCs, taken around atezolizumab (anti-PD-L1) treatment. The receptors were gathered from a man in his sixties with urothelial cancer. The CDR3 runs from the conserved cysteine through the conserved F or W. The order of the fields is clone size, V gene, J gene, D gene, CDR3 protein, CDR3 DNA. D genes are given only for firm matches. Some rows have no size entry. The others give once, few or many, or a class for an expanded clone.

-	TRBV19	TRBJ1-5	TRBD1	CASSSDRVLNQPQHF	TGTGCCAGTAGTTCCGACAGGGTTTTAAATCAGCCCCAGCATTTT
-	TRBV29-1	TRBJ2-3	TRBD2	CSVGGGRGAEDTQYF	TGCAGCGTTGGGGGCGGGAGGGGAGCCGAAGATACGCAGTATTTT
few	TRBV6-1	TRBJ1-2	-	CASRRDYGYTF	TGTGCCAGCCGGCGGGACTATGGCTACACCTTC
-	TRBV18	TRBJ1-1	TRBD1	CASSPLGTDNEAFF	TGTGCCAGCTCACCCCTGGGGACAGACAATGAAGCTTTCTTT
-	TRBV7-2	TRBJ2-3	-	CASSRGTRSTDTQYF	TGTGCCAGCAGCCGCGGGACTCGAAGCACAGATACGCAGTATTTT
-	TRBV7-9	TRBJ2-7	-	CASSLGTAFFEQYF	TGTGCCAGCAGCTTAGGGACAGCCTTCTTCGAGCAGTACTTC
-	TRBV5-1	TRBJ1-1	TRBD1	CASRRTGTPNTEAFF	TGCGCCAGCAGACGGACAGGGACTCCGAACACTGAAGCTTTCTTT
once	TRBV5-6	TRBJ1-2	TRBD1	CASSIGLGTVYGYTF	TGTGCCAGCAGTATTGGCTTAGGGACAGTCTATGGCTACACCTTC
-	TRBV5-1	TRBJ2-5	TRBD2	CASSPAPGGGRLQETQYF	TGCGCCAGCAGCCCGGCCCCCGGGGGCGGGAGGCTACAAGAGACCCAGTACTTC
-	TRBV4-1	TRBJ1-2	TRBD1	CASRQTQGGGGYTF	TGCGCCAGCAGACAGACTCAGGGGGGAGGTGGCTACACCTTC
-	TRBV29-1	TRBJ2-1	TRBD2	CSVRASGNEQFF	TGCAGCGTTCGGGCTAGCGGAAATGAGCAGTTCTTC
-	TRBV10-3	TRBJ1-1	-	CAISGTLGRKNTEAFF	TGTGCCATCAGTGGCACCTTGGGCAGAAAGAACACTGAAGCTTTCTTT
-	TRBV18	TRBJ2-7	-	CASSTAGTTYEQYF	TGTGCCAGCTCGACAGCGGGCACGACCTACGAGCAGTACTTC
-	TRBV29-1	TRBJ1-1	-	CSIRVQLNTEAFF	TGCAGCATCCGGGTGCAATTGAACACTGAAGCTTTCTTT
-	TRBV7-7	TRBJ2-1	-	CASSRGAGPGEQFF	TGTGCTAGCAGCCGGGGGGCAGGGCCAGGTGAGCAGTTCTTC
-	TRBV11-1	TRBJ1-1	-	CASRTGGASEWYTEAFF	TGTGCCAGCAGGACGGGTGGGGCTTCAGAGTGGTACACTGAAGCTTTCTTT
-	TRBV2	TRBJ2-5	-	CASNLLVGVETQYF	TGTGCCAGCAATTTACTAGTCGGGGTAGAGACCCAGTACTTC
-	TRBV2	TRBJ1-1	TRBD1	CASVMTGGTAEAFF	TGTGCCAGCGTCATGACAGGGGGAACCGCTGAAGCTTTCTTT